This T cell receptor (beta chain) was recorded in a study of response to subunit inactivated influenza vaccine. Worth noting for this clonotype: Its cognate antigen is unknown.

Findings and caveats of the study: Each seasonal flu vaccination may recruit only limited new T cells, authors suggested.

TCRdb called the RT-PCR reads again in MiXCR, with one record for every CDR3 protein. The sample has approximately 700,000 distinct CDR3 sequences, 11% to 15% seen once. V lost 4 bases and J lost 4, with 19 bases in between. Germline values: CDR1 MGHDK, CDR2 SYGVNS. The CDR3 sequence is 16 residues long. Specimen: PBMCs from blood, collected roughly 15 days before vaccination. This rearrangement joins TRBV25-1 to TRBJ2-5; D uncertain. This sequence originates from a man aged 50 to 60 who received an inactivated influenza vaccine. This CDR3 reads CASSAWVTTTGETQYF. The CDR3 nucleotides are TGTGCCAGCAGTGCCTGGGTGACGACGACTGGAGAGACCCAGTACTTC.